Below are 19 T cell receptor beta chains sequenced from a single sample in a study of blood T cell repertoires in COVID-19. The assay was immunoSEQ multiplex PCR, and TCRdb's table has in-frame clones only and misses some. The table includes 74,000 or so clones, 75% to 90% detected once. The specimen was peripheral blood. These receptors were obtained from a man aged 45-60 years with active COVID-19.

The chain uses TRBV19 and TRBJ1-5; D is ambiguous. CDR1 is LNHDA and CDR2 is SQIVND in the germline V gene (reference sequence). Trimming took 3 bases from V and 7 from J, leaving 10 bases between them. The CDR3 contains 13 residues. The DNA of the CDR3 is TGTGCCAGTAGTATTCAACACCGACAGCCCCAGCATTTT. Translated: CASSIQHRQPQHF.

The chain links TRBV7-9 to TRBJ2-3; D call uncertain. V lost 5 bases and J lost 7, with 10 bases in between. CDR3 length: 12 amino acids. Germline CDR1 reads SEHNR; CDR2 reads FQNEAQ (reference sequence). CDR3: CASSLRENTQYF. Written as DNA, the CDR3 is TGTGCCAGCAGCCTACGAGAGAATACGCAGTATTTT.

This clone came up once. The chain carries TRBV5-6 and TRBJ2-3; the D is unclear. The ends were cut back, 0 bases at V and 2 bases at J, with 4 bases in the middle. CDR3 length: 13 residues. Per germline, CDR1 SGHDT and CDR2 YYEEEE. The chain's CDR3 is CASSLDTTDTQYF. CDR3 bases: TGTGCCAGCAGCTTGGACACCACAGATACGCAGTATTTT.

This rearrangement joins TRBV11-3 to TRBJ2-3; a weak D match, TRBD2 (5 bases). The CDR3 loop spans 13 amino acids. Germline V gene data show CDR1 as SGHNT and CDR2 as YENEEA. Trimming removed 0 bases from V and 6 bases from J, with 7 bases in between. CDR3 amino acids: CASSLDRGDTQYF. The CDR3 DNA is TGTGCCAGCAGCTTAGACCGAGGGGATACGCAGTATTTT.

The chain recombines TRBV29-1 with TRBJ1-2, with 10 bases that match TRBD1. V trimming: 7 bases; J trimming: 5 bases; junction bases outside the gene matches: 10. Germline lookup yields CDR1 SQVTM and CDR2 ANQGSEA. The CDR3 runs 14 residues. The CDR3 DNA reads TGCAGCGCCCAGCCTCGGGACAGGGGTTATGGCTACACCTTC. Its protein is CSAQPRDRGYGYTF.

This chain links TRBV9 with TRBJ2-1, with D possibly matching TRBD2 (5 bases). This CDR3 has 16 amino acids. V was shortened by 0 bases and J by 8 bases, with 18 bases between the two germline ends. Germline loops: CDR1 SGDLS, CDR2 YYNGEE. DNA of the CDR3: TGTGCCAGCAGCGTAGGGGGAAGGGCTAGCTTGGATGAGCAGTTCTTC. Protein product: CASSVGGRASLDEQFF.

This clone appeared once. The gene calls are TRBV6-1 and TRBJ1-2; D gene uncertain. CDR1 and CDR2 (germline): MNHNS, SASEGT. CDR3 length equals 13 residues. V was trimmed by 2 bases and J by 5 bases, leaving 9 bases between them. The CDR3 DNA is TGTGCCAGCAGTGAAAAAACAGCTTATGGCTACACCTTC. It translates to CASSEKTAYGYTF.

This chain joins TRBV6-1 and TRBJ2-1, with 7 nucleotides matching TRBD1. V trimming: 3 bases; J trimming: 4 bases; junction bases outside the gene matches: 12. Germline CDR1 is MNHNS and CDR2 is SASEGT. The CDR3 has 17 residues. The CDR3 loop is CASSDGPGTAKYNEQFF. CDR3 bases: TGTGCCAGCAGTGACGGACCCGGGACAGCTAAGTACAATGAGCAGTTCTTC.

The rearrangement joins TRBV2 to TRBJ1-2; 7 bases are a match to TRBD1. The CDR3 has 14 amino acids. V trimming: 7 bases; J trimming: 5 bases; junction bases outside the gene matches: 10. Per germline, CDR1 SNHLY and CDR2 FYNNEI. CDR3 in DNA: TGTGCCAGCACACCCGACAGGGTTAGATATGGCTACACCTTC. Its translation: CASTPDRVRYGYTF. Full variable domain (remainder filled in from reference TRBV2 and TRBJ1-2): EPEVTQTPSHQVTQMGQEVILRCVPISNHLYFYWYRQILGQKVEFLVSFYNNEISEKSEIFDDQFSVERPDGSNFTLKIRSTKLEDSAMYFCASTPDRVRYGYTFGSGTRLTVV.

The rearrangement uses TRBV11-2 and TRBJ2-1, with D possibly being TRBD1 (5 bases). The CDR3 extends over 14 amino acids. CDR1 and CDR2 (germline): SGHAT, FQNNGV. V lost 2 bases, J lost 9 bases, and 14 bases lay in between. For the CDR3, the DNA is TGTGCCAGCAGCTTACTTCAGGGCCAAACTGAGCAGTTCTTC. This encodes CASSLLQGQTEQFF.

The chain employs TRBV19 and TRBJ2-5, with 8 bases matching TRBD2. With V trimmed by 3 bases and J by 1 base, 4 bases remained unmatched. The CDR3 has 15 amino acids. Germline-derived CDR1 and CDR2 are LNHDA and SQIVND (reference sequence). CDR3 loop: CASSIGREIQETQYF. CDR3 in DNA: TGTGCCAGTAGTATCGGGAGGGAAATCCAAGAGACCCAGTACTTC.

V and J are TRBV5-6 and TRBJ2-5; a possible D gene is TRBD2 (7 bases). Trimming shortened V by 0 bases and J by 9 bases, and 12 bases separated the two germline ends. CDR3 size: 13 residues. Germline V gene lookup returns CDR1 SGHDT and CDR2 YYEEEE. The CDR3 nucleotides are TGTGCCAGCAGCTTGGTGGAGGGGGGGGCCCAGTACTTC. This codes for CASSLVEGGAQYF.

This chain connects TRBV6-4 to TRBJ1-1; 8 nucleotides align to TRBD1. The CDR3 is 15 amino acids. Losses at the gene ends were 3 bases for V and 0 bases for J; bases not matched to a gene: 3. Germline V gene lookup returns CDR1 MRHNA and CDR2 SNTAGT. CDR3: CASSEQGGMNTEAFF. The CDR3 coding sequence is TGTGCCAGCAGTGAACAGGGGGGAATGAACACTGAAGCTTTCTTT.

This chain uses TRBV6-5 with TRBJ1-5; 9 positions match TRBD1. The CDR3 runs to 15 residues. Unmatched junction bases numbered 2, after V lost 5 bases and J lost 0 bases. Germline V gene lookup returns CDR1 MNHEY and CDR2 SVGAGI. CDR3 in DNA: TGTGCCAGCAGTCCACAGGGGGCTAGCAATCAGCCCCAGCATTTT. Translating it yields CASSPQGASNQPQHF.

The gene calls are TRBV30 and TRBJ2-1, with 9 bases fitting TRBD2. Trimming cost V 3 bases and J 4 bases; bases outside gene matches: 4. This CDR3 contains 14 residues. Germline CDR1 reads GTSNPN; CDR2 reads SVGIG (reference sequence). The DNA of the CDR3 is TGTGCCTGGAGCCGGCTAGCGGGGTACAATGAGCAGTTCTTC. It translates to CAWSRLAGYNEQFF.

This clone came up once. V gene TRBV28 combines with J gene TRBJ1-5; 7 bases are a match to TRBD1. This CDR3 has 14 amino acids. Germline lookup yields CDR1 MDHEN and CDR2 SYDVKM. V lost 6 bases and J lost 7; bases outside the gene matches: 9. DNA for the CDR3: TGTGCCAGCAGCCCGGGGCAGGGGGACCAGCCCCAGCATTTT. As protein: CASSPGQGDQPQHF.

The V call is TRBV2, the J call TRBJ2-2; 8 bases match TRBD2. Trimming at V came to 5 bases and at J to 8 bases, leaving 1 base not matched to a gene. Per germline, CDR1 SNHLY and CDR2 FYNNEI. The CDR3 totals 12 residues. The CDR3 spells CASSSGGGELFF. The CDR3 DNA follows: TGTGCCAGCAGTAGCGGGGGAGGGGAGCTGTTTTTT.

The chain has TRBV7-9 and TRBJ2-1; D may be TRBD2 (5 bases). The V gene lost 5 bases and the J gene lost 7 bases, with 15 bases spanning the gap. The CDR3 extends over 14 amino acids. Germline-derived CDR1 and CDR2 are SEHNR and FQNEAQ (reference sequence). The CDR3: CASSRSAGGNEQFF. The CDR3 DNA reads as TGTGCCAGCAGCCGGAGCGCGGGTGGGAATGAGCAGTTCTTC.

This chain joins TRBV10-3 and TRBJ1-2; D ambiguous. Trimming took off 3 bases at V and 7 bases at J, with 12 bases between the two ends. The CDR3 is made up of 13 amino acids. The germline V gene encodes CDR1 ENHRY and CDR2 SYGVKD. The CDR3 region is CAISEGRGSGYTF. The CDR3 nucleotides read TGTGCCATCAGTGAAGGTCGAGGGTCTGGCTACACCTTC.